The 5 T cell receptor beta chains listed next were all sequenced from one sample in a study of cytomegalovirus exposure and HLA in healthy donors. A multiplex PCR was run with 60 Vbeta primers and 13 Jbeta primers. TCRdb's copy holds only in-frame clones and misses some; the assay was immunoSEQ multiplex PCR. Among 60,000 to 70,000 clones listed, about 80% were seen once. Sequencing input: PBMCs. The origin of the receptors is a man younger than 30 in good health and CMV-seropositive.

This clone came up once. This CDR3 is CASYMNTEAFF. CDR3 bases: TGTGCCAGCTATATGAACACTGAAGCTTTCTTT. The gene calls are TRBV25-1 and TRBJ1-1; D uncertain. V lost 8 bases, J lost 0 bases, and 4 bases lay in between. This CDR3 contains 11 residues. The V gene's germline CDR1 is MGHDK and CDR2 SYGVNS. Full variable domain (outside the CDR3, taken from reference TRBV25-1 and TRBJ1-1): EADIYQTPRYLVIGTGKKITLECSQTMGHDKMYWYQQDPGMELHLIHYSYGVNSTEKGDLSSESTVSRIRTEHFPLTLESARPSHTSQYLCASYMNTEAFFGQGTRLTVV.

This clone was recorded only once. The chain recombines TRBV4-1 with TRBJ1-1, with D possibly being TRBD1 (5 bases). The CDR3 spans 16 residues. The V and J ends lost 3 bases and 6 bases respectively, with 20 bases between them. CDR1 and CDR2 (germline): MGHRA, YSYEKL. This CDR3 is CASSQPGTFGTAEAFF. In nucleotides, the CDR3 is TGCGCCAGCAGCCAGCCGGGGACTTTTGGGACGGCTGAAGCTTTCTTT.

This chain links TRBV4-2 with TRBJ2-1; 9 nucleotides align to TRBD2. The CDR3 has 16 amino acids. With 1 base clipped from V and 4 bases from J, the junction kept 5 bases outside the gene matches. The V gene's germline CDR1 is LGHNA and CDR2 YNFKEQ. The CDR3 DNA reads TGTGCCAGCAGCCAAGTAGAGGGACTAGCATACAATGAGCAGTTCTTC. This sequence encodes CASSQVEGLAYNEQFF.

The chain joins TRBV6-1 to TRBJ1-3, with D unresolved. Germline loops: CDR1 MNHNS, CDR2 SASEGT. This CDR3 comprises 13 residues. Trimming took off 6 bases at V and 2 bases at J, with 8 bases between the two ends. CDR3 DNA: TGTGCCAGCAGGGAGTTGGCTGGAAACACCATATATTTT. Amino acids: CASRELAGNTIYF.

The rearrangement joins TRBV9 to TRBJ1-5; TRBD1 aligns across 7 bases. Trimming removed 2 bases from V and 2 bases from J; junction bases left unmatched: 4. Per the germline V gene, CDR1 is SGDLS and CDR2 is YYNGEE. The CDR3 sequence is 15 residues long. Here the CDR3 DNA reads TGTGCCAGCAGCGTGGGACAGTTGGGCAATCAGCCCCAGCATTTT. Encoded protein: CASSVGQLGNQPQHF.